The 14 T cell receptor beta chains below come from one sample, sequenced in a study of CD8 T cells in ankylosing spondylitis (dated by TCRdb to 2016 to 2017). The library was generated by 5' RACE. TCRdb lists the instrument as Illumina HiSeq 2500. Starting from the raw public reads, TCRdb applied fastp trimming at Q25, assembled clones with MiXCR and retained in-frame beta chains. All rows with the same CDR3 protein become a single entry with the most common DNA and genes. The sample data list under 200,000 distinct CDR3 sequences, and 11% of these were observed just once. Around 29% of the sample comes from the top ten. Sequencing was performed on blood, either unsorted or a sorted T cell fraction (not recorded which). These receptor sequences come from a male donor with ankylosing spondylitis or in good health (not recorded which).

This clonotype has just one count. Being one base from a much bigger clone, this may be a read error. V is TRBV5-1 and J is TRBJ2-7; D might be TRBD1 or TRBD2, each matching 5 bases. There are 13 residues in the CDR3. In germline, CDR1 is SGHRS, CDR2 YFSETQ. The CDR3 sequence is CASSLKGDHEQHF. CDR3 nucleotide sequence: TGCGCCAGCAGCTTGAAAGGGGACCACGAGCAGCACTTC. The full variable domain, completed using reference TRBV5-1 and TRBJ2-7, is KAGVTQTPRYLIKTRGQQVTLSCSPISGHRSVSWYQQTPGQGLQFLFEYFSETQRNKGNFPGRFSGRQFSNSRSEMNVSTLELGDSALYLCASSLKGDHEQHFGPGTRLTVT.

This clonotype has at least ten counts. This chain joins TRBV4-2 and TRBJ2-1; 12 bases are shared with TRBD2. CDR1 LGHNA and CDR2 YNFKEQ come from the germline V gene. V dropped 6 bases and J dropped 10; count of bases not matched to a gene: 13. The CDR3 runs 16 residues. The CDR3 sequence is CASSLGLAGLHREQFF. Here the CDR3 DNA reads TGTGCCAGCAGTTTGGGACTAGCGGGCCTCCATCGAGAGCAGTTCTTC.

This clonotype was seen ten or more times. J is TRBJ2-7 and V is TRBV11-2; D tentatively reads TRBD1 or TRBD2 (5 bases each). The V end lost 1 base, the J end lost 1 base, and 23 bases lay between the germline ends. CDR1 SGHAT and CDR2 FQNNGV come from the germline V gene. The CDR3 sequence is 19 residues long. CDR3 sequence: CASSLGFIPGLRISYEQYF. CDR3 bases: TGTGCCAGCAGCTTAGGGTTTATCCCGGGGCTACGGATTTCCTACGAGCAGTACTTC.

At least ten counts were recorded for this clonotype. The V gene is TRBV5-5, the J gene TRBJ2-2; D gene uncertain. Germline CDR1 is SGHKS and CDR2 is YYEKEE (reference sequence). Trimming took off 5 bases at V and 0 bases at J, with 8 bases between the two ends. This CDR3 contains 14 residues. CDR3 in amino acids: CASSSYANTGELFF. The CDR3 coding sequence is TGTGCCAGCAGTAGTTACGCGAACACCGGGGAGCTGTTTTTT. Supplemented by reference TRBV5-5 and TRBJ2-2, the full variable domain reads DAGVTQSPTHLIKTRGQQVTLRCSPISGHKSVSWYQQVLGQGPQFIFQYYEKEERGRGNFPDRFSARQFPNYSSELNVNALLLGDSALYLCASSSYANTGELFFGEGSRLTVL.

This chain links TRBV5-1 with TRBJ2-3, with 9 nucleotides matching TRBD2. This CDR3 has 16 residues. Unmatched junction bases numbered 5, after V lost 0 bases and J lost 3 bases. Looked up from germline, CDR1 is SGHRS and CDR2 is YFSETQ. CDR3 loop: CASSLVPAGGTDTQYF. As DNA, the CDR3 is TGCGCCAGCAGCTTGGTACCAGCGGGAGGAACAGATACGCAGTATTTT. The whole variable domain, filled in from reference TRBV5-1 and TRBJ2-3, reads KAGVTQTPRYLIKTRGQQVTLSCSPISGHRSVSWYQQTPGQGLQFLFEYFSETQRNKGNFPGRFSGRQFSNSRSEMNVSTLELGDSALYLCASSLVPAGGTDTQYFGPGTRLTVL.

The genes are TRBV20-1 and TRBJ1-2; possible D gene TRBD1, 6 bases. The CDR3 sequence is 15 residues long. The ends were cut back, 0 bases at V and 6 bases at J, with 17 bases in the middle. CDR1 and CDR2 from the germline V gene are DFQATT and SNEGSKA (reference sequence). The CDR3 loop reads CSARDPQGEEDGYTF. DNA for the CDR3: TGCAGTGCTAGAGACCCACAGGGAGAGGAGGATGGCTACACCTTC.

This clonotype was found many times. The CDR3 spells CASSLSLGLSSYNEQFF. The CDR3, as DNA: TGTGCCAGCAGCTTATCTTTGGGTCTAAGCTCCTACAATGAGCAGTTCTTC. V usage is TRBV12-3 or TRBV12-4 and J usage is TRBJ2-1; no firm D call. Deletions cut 6 bases from V and 0 bases from J, with 18 bases between. CDR3 size: 17 residues.

This clonotype came up a few times. The V gene is TRBV15, the J gene TRBJ1-1; D is ambiguous. Per the germline V gene, CDR1 is LNHNV and CDR2 is YYDKDF (reference sequence). With 1 base removed from V and 7 bases from J, the gap between germline ends came to 16 bases. CDR3 length: 15 residues. CDR3 loop: CATSRGVTDNLEAFF. CDR3 in DNA: TGTGCCACCAGCAGAGGAGTTACAGACAACCTTGAAGCTTTCTTT.

This clonotype came up many times. The gene calls are TRBV18 and TRBJ2-5; D is possibly TRBD2 (5 bases). Germline CDR1 and CDR2: KGHSH and LQKENI. This CDR3 has 14 residues. Trimming left V 2 bases short and J 4 bases short, with 11 bases between. CDR3 in amino acids: CASSPNLAGETQYF. The CDR3 coding sequence is TGTGCCAGCTCACCAAACCTAGCTGGAGAGACCCAGTACTTC.

This clonotype was counted many times. This chain uses TRBV6-2 or TRBV6-3 with TRBJ2-3; D might be TRBD2 (6 bases). V shed 7 bases and J shed 3 bases, with 14 bases lying between them. This CDR3 region has 14 residues. The V gene's germline CDR1 is MNHEY and CDR2 SVGEGT. The CDR3 protein is CASKKAGTTDTQYF. Here the CDR3 DNA reads TGTGCCAGCAAGAAGGCAGGGACTACAGATACGCAGTATTTT.

This clonotype was observed at least ten times. V is TRBV20-1 and J is TRBJ1-6; 7 bases are a match to TRBD1. Per the germline V gene, CDR1 is DFQATT and CDR2 is SNEGSKA (reference sequence). V dropped 6 bases and J dropped 10; count of bases not matched to a gene: 12. The CDR3 consists of 14 residues. CDR3 sequence: CSAAGGTVYSPLHF. Written as DNA, the CDR3 is TGCAGTGCGGCTGGCGGGACAGTCTACTCACCCCTCCACTTT.

This clonotype was seen at least ten times. This chain's CDR3 is CASSLPAEPYNEQFF. As DNA, the CDR3 is TGTGCCAGCAGCCTCCCAGCGGAACCTTACAATGAGCAGTTCTTC. The V call is TRBV7-8, the J call TRBJ2-1, with TRBD2 as a possible D gene (5 bases). Germline assignment: CDR1 SGHVS and CDR2 FQNEAQ. Trimming removed 5 bases from V and 4 bases from J, with 15 bases in between. The CDR3 length is 15 residues.

This clonotype was picked up a small number of times. This chain uses TRBV9 with TRBJ1-6; 7 nucleotides line up with TRBD1. Trimming took 4 bases from V and 10 from J; bases not matched to a gene: 11. CDR1 is SGDLS, CDR2 YYNGEE, per germline. The CDR3 contains 15 residues. The CDR3 sequence is CASSPTGAEGSPLHF. The DNA for the CDR3 is TGTGCCAGCAGCCCAACAGGGGCCGAAGGATCACCCCTCCACTTT.

The rearrangement uses TRBV3-1 and TRBJ1-6, with D maybe TRBD1 (6 bases). Per germline, CDR1 LGHDT and CDR2 YNNKEL (reference sequence). V was cut by 5 bases and J by 7 bases, with 21 bases left in between. The CDR3 length is 17 residues. This CDR3 is CASSVGGGGARNSPLHF. The CDR3 DNA reads TGTGCCAGCAGCGTAGGGGGAGGGGGGGCGAGGAATTCACCCCTCCACTTT. Variable domain in full (rest from reference TRBV3-1 and TRBJ1-6): DTAVSQTPKYLVTQMGNDKSIKCEQNLGHDTMYWYKQDSKKFLKIMFSYNNKELIINETVPNRFSPKSPDKAHLNLHINSLELGDSAVYFCASSVGGGGARNSPLHFGNGTRLTVT.